This record concerns one T cell receptor (beta chain) sequence. The antigen is unknown. TCRdb reprocessed the 5' RACE reads and keeps a single row for each CDR3 protein, giving no DNA. The ten top clones account for roughly 18%, within a sample of about 160,000 distinct CDR3 sequences. The source of the sample is a study of T cells expressing NK-cell markers. The wider study: Cells sorted as CD3+CD56+NKG2C+, CD3+CD56+NKG2C- and CD3+CD56-NKG2C+ T cells supplied the TCR beta repertoires. The sequencing cohort of eight donors included seven HCMV-seropositive individuals and one seronegative individual.

Study results and limitations: Each of roughly 6 donors carried dominant NKG2C+ clonotypes accounting for roughly 1.0-7.0% of CD8+ T cells.

Germline V gives CDR1 SGHTA, CDR2 FQGTGA. The CDR3 sequence is 16 residues long. Sequencing was performed on blood T cells: a sorted CD56 or NKG2C T cell subset, CD4+ or CD8+ T cells, or bulk PBMC T cells (not recorded which). The chain has TRBV7-3 and TRBJ2-1; TCRdb's D call of TRBD2 is untestable without DNA. The sequence was obtained from a woman aged 18 to 75 in good health. The CDR3 region is CASSFPLAGVYNEQFF.